These 11 T cell receptor beta chains came from one sample sequenced in a study of T cell repertoires in cytomegalovirus infection. TCRdb passed the reads through MiXCR, listing each CDR3 protein once. The sample has 150,000 to 200,000 distinct CDR3 sequences, about 30% seen once. Material for sequencing was PBMCs. These receptors were obtained from a human donor in good health (CMV status not recorded). Some clones in this sample may be carry-over from other donors' samples.

This chain joins TRBV11-2 and TRBJ1-4; no firm D call. The CDR3 runs 14 residues. V was pared by 2 bases and J by 0 bases, with 4 bases between. Germline CDR1 is SGHAT and CDR2 is FQNNGV. CDR3 DNA sequence: TGTGCCAGCAGCTTATCAACAACTAATGAAAAACTGTTTTTT. This codes for CASSLSTTNEKLFF.

This clonotype occurred many times. V gene TRBV6-1 combines with J gene TRBJ2-2; D gene ambiguous. Per the germline V gene, CDR1 is MNHNS and CDR2 is SASEGT. This CDR3 is built from 12 residues. Trimming shortened V by 7 bases and J by 7 bases, and 10 bases separated the two germline ends. The CDR3: CASTSINGELFF. The CDR3 DNA reads TGTGCCAGCACTTCGATTAACGGGGAGCTGTTTTTT.

The chain carries TRBV7-6 and TRBJ1-6, with D maybe TRBD1 (6 bases). Germline V gene sequence: CDR1 SGHVS, CDR2 FNYEAQ. Trimming removed 5 bases at V and 8 bases at J, with 19 bases between. CDR3 length equals 16 residues. The CDR3 region is CASSPSPGQRDSPLHF. The CDR3 DNA follows: TGTGCCAGCAGCCCCTCCCCCGGACAGAGGGATTCACCCCTCCACTTT. Combining the CDR3 with reference TRBV7-6 and TRBJ1-6 gives the whole variable domain GAGVSQSPRYKVTKRGQDVALRCDPISGHVSLYWYRQALGQGPEFLTYFNYEAQQDKSGLPNDRFSAERPEGSISTLTIQRTEQRDSAMYRCASSPSPGQRDSPLHFGNGTRLTVT.

V and J are TRBV7-4 and TRBJ1-5, with D possibly being TRBD1 (5 bases). The CDR3 consists of 16 residues. CDR1 is SGHVT, CDR2 SQSDAQ, per germline. V was clipped by 1 base and J by 7 bases, with 17 bases between them. The CDR3, as DNA: TGTGCCAGCAGCTTAGAGTGGCAGGGAATTTCGCAGCCCCAGCATTTT. Amino acid sequence: CASSLEWQGISQPQHF. Filled out from reference TRBV7-4 and TRBJ1-5, the complete variable domain reads GAGVSQSPRYKVAKRGRDVALRCDSISGHVTLYWYRQTLGQGSEVLTYSQSDAQRDKSGRPSGRFSAERPERSVSTLKIQRTEQGDSAVYLCASSLEWQGISQPQHFGDGTRLSIL.

This clonotype has ten or more counts. The genes are TRBV7-2 and TRBJ2-3, with D unclear. Germline V lookup: CDR1 SGHTA, CDR2 FQGNSA. The V end was cut by 5 bases, the J end by 3 bases, with 9 bases between. CDR3 length: 13 amino acids. CDR3 DNA sequence: TGTGCCAGCAGCCATAGTAGGACAGATACGCAGTATTTT. This encodes CASSHSRTDTQYF.

This clonotype was observed many times. The chain has TRBV14 and TRBJ2-1, with a tentative D call TRBD1 (6 bases). The CDR3 loop spans 16 amino acids. Per germline, CDR1 SGHDN and CDR2 FVKESK. Trimming left V 4 bases short and J 0 bases short, with 13 bases between. The CDR3 region is CASSPWVGASYNEQFF. For the CDR3, the DNA is TGTGCCAGCAGCCCTTGGGTGGGGGCCTCCTACAATGAGCAGTTCTTC.

This clonotype was seen more than once but under ten times. The rearrangement links TRBV7-8 to TRBJ2-5, with TRBD2 matching over 8 bases. Germline CDR1 and CDR2: SGHVS and FQNEAQ. This CDR3 has 15 amino acids. V shed 4 bases and J 5 bases; nucleotides not matched to a gene: 9. The CDR3 region is CASSSFSGEGETQYF. The DNA of the CDR3 is TGTGCCAGCAGCTCGTTTAGCGGGGAAGGGGAGACCCAGTACTTC.

A single count supports this clonotype. Possible read error: a much larger clone is one base away. The chain is built from TRBV7-2 and TRBJ2-7, with 9 bases matching TRBD1. V was clipped by 1 base and J by 6 bases; unmatched bases: 10. The CDR3 loop spans 16 amino acids. Germline values: CDR1 SGHTA, CDR2 FQGNSA. CDR3 DNA: TGTGCCAGCAGCTTAGAGATCGGGACAGGGACGGCCGAGCAGTACTTC. This translates into CASSLEIGTGTAEQYF.

The rearrangement links TRBV6-6 to TRBJ1-4; D might be TRBD1 (5 bases). Germline CDR1 MNHNY, CDR2 SVGAGI (reference sequence). The V end lost 2 bases, the J end lost 5 bases, and 9 bases lay between the germline ends. The CDR3 spans 14 residues. The DNA for the CDR3 is TGTGCCAGCAGTTACGAGGGGCAGAATGAAAAACTGTTTTTT. This translates into CASSYEGQNEKLFF.

This clonotype was counted only a few times. This sequence joins TRBV6-5 and TRBJ2-2; 10 nucleotides agree with TRBD2. Per the germline V gene, CDR1 is MNHEY and CDR2 is SVGAGI. This CDR3 is 16 amino acids long. The junction had 7 bases not matched to a gene; V was cut back by 5 bases and J by 4 bases. CDR3 in amino acids: CASSPSSGGPTGELFF. CDR3 nucleotide sequence: TGTGCCAGCAGTCCTTCTAGCGGGGGTCCCACCGGGGAGCTGTTTTTT.

This chain joins TRBV11-3 and TRBJ2-1; 9 bases match TRBD1. Germline V gene data show CDR1 as SGHNT and CDR2 as YENEEA. The CDR3 loop spans 14 amino acids. Trimming at V came to 5 bases and at J to 9 bases, leaving 8 bases not matched to a gene. The CDR3 reads CASSEKTGGGEQFF. The CDR3 nucleotides are TGTGCCAGCAGCGAAAAAACAGGGGGCGGTGAGCAGTTCTTC. Complete variable domain (other parts from reference TRBV11-3 and TRBJ2-1): EAGVVQSPRYKIIEKKQPVAFWCNPISGHNTLYWYLQNLGQGPELLIRYENEEAVDDSQLPKDRFSAERLKGVDSTLKIQPAELGDSAVYLCASSEKTGGGEQFFGPGTRLTVL.